The clone carrying this T cell receptor (beta chain) was picked up one time. The V gene lost 2 bases and the J gene lost 6 bases, with 14 bases spanning the gap. This CDR3 has 15 amino acids. Germline V gives CDR1 KGHSH, CDR2 LQKENI. The data are from a study of blood T cell repertoires in COVID-19. The repertoire was sequenced with immunoSEQ multiplex PCR; TCRdb's copy has only in-frame clones and lacks some. Of around 200,000 clones listed, approximately 85% are singletons. The J gene is TRBJ1-5, the V gene TRBV18; D possibly corresponds to TRBD1 (6 bases). Input material: peripheral blood. The sequence was collected from a woman older than 75 with acute or convalescent COVID-19. CDR3 sequence reads: CASSPGQSVGQPQHF. The CDR3 DNA reads as TGTGCCAGCTCACCAGGACAGAGTGTCGGTCAGCCCCAGCATTTT.